Given below is one TCR beta chain in context. Its antigen is currently unknown. This CDR3 contains 15 residues. CDR1 and CDR2 from the germline V gene are SGHRS and YFSETQ. The junction had 11 bases not matched to a gene; V was cut back by 4 bases and J by 10 bases. This sample was taken from a study of T cells in Graves' hyperthyroidism and ophthalmopathy. TCR beta CDR3 sequences were amplified from RNA transcripts. A set of HTBI primers served as the primers for a first-round RT-PCR of the TCR CDR3. One entry per CDR3 protein, called by TCRdb with MiXCR from the multiplex PCR reads. The profile shows hundreds of thousands of distinct CDR3 sequences, approximately 40% of them singletons. Clinical symptoms, serum thyroxine, TRAb, thyroid ultrasound and orbital computed tomography established diagnosis. The authors obtained PBMCs from roughly 10 ml of fresh peripheral blood. Overall study findings and caveats: Peripheral blood also featured most of the thyroid clonotypes expanded above 0.001.

This sequence originates from a young man with Graves' hyperthyroidism. The chain couples TRBV5-1 to TRBJ1-6; TRBD1 matches 7 bases. Material for sequencing was blood. Here the CDR3 reads CASSLTGDRESPLHF. The CDR3 nucleotides are TGCGCCAGCAGCCTCACAGGGGACAGAGAATCACCCCTCCACTTT.